This T cell receptor beta chain was sequenced during a study of read filtering for tumor transcriptome and immune sequencing. Study findings and constraints: The sorted CD138-negative fraction was a mixed bone marrow immune population, not purified T cells. In IR-seq, single-read clonotypes were approximately 83% of clonotypes but around 3.2% of reads. IR-seq and RNA-seq agreed better without single-read clonotypes.

At the time of active disease, bone marrow was collected from every patient. Molecular barcoded adaptors covering alpha/delta and beta/gamma chains were used on 400 ng RNA. TCRdb reprocessed the reads with MiXCR, giving one entry per CDR3 protein. The sample holds fewer than 45,000 distinct CDR3 sequences, over 10% seen once. Note on this clonotype: As yet, its antigen is unknown.

Trimming took 4 bases from V and 5 from J, leaving 14 bases between them. This CDR3 is built from 14 residues. Germline V gene lookup returns CDR1 MNHEY and CDR2 SVGEGT. The sequence derives from a donor aged 40 or over with multiple myeloma. The rearrangement uses TRBV6-2 or TRBV6-3 and TRBJ2-5, with D possibly being TRBD1 (6 bases). The sample comprised a population of CD138-negative cells sorted from bone marrow. The CDR3 sequence: CASSSQQGMETQYF. The DNA for the CDR3 is TGTGCCAGCAGTTCCCAACAGGGTATGGAGACCCAGTACTTC.